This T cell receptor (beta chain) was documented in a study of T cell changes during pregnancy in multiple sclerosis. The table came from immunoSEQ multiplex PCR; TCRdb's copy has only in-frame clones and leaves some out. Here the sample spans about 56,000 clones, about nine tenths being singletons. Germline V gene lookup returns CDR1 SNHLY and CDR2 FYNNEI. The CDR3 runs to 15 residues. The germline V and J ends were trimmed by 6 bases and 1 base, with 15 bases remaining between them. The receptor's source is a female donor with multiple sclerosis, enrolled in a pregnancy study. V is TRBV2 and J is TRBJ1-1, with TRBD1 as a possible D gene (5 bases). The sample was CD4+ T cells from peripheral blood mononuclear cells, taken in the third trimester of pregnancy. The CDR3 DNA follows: TGTGCCAGCAGGGCGGAGGGGTCGAAGAACACTGAAGCTTTCTTT. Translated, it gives CASRAEGSKNTEAFF. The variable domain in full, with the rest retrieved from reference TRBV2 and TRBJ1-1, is EPEVTQTPSHQVTQMGQEVILRCVPISNHLYFYWYRQILGQKVEFLVSFYNNEISEKSEIFDDQFSVERPDGSNFTLKIRSTKLEDSAMYFCASRAEGSKNTEAFFGQGTRLTVV.